This T cell receptor beta chain was captured by sequencing in a study of T cell responses to AZD1222 COVID-19 vaccine. The CDR3 contains 17 residues. Trimming removed 4 bases from V and 2 bases from J; junction bases left unmatched: 10. Germline-derived CDR1 and CDR2 are LNHDA and SQIVND (reference sequence). The study, taken as a whole, reports: White British ancestry dominated among donors, who included more females, and clonal diversity was possibly underestimated.

A word on this clone: The antigen is undetermined.

The data were produced by immunoSEQ multiplex PCR, yet TCRdb's version contains in-frame clones alone and is incomplete. The sample comprises about 150,000 clones, roughly 92% of which are singletons, and less than 1.5% rests with the top ten. The clonotype comes from an adult who received the AZD1222 COVID-19 vaccine. The material was peripheral blood, obtained 28 days after the second AZD1222 dose. The chain couples TRBV19 to TRBJ2-2; TRBD1 aligns across 7 bases. The CDR3 nucleotides read TGTGCCAGTAGTACATATACCGGGACAGTCAACACCGGGGAGCTGTTTTTT. As protein: CASSTYTGTVNTGELFF.